Each of the 18 T cell receptor beta chains below was sequenced from the same sample in a study of shared clonotypes between healthy human individuals. The assay was immunoSEQ multiplex PCR, and TCRdb's table has in-frame clones only and misses some. The sample carries 550,000 to 800,000 clones, roughly 88% recorded once. What was sequenced was memory CD8+ T cells from PBMCs. The subset here: CD45RO+ cells pooled with CCR7-negative TemRA cells. These receptor sequences come from a man between 18 and 35 years old in good health. Some clones in this sample may be carry-over from other donors' samples.

This clone was counted between two and nine times. The chain carries TRBV9 and TRBJ1-2; D call uncertain. V was shortened by 4 bases and J by 0 bases, with 1 base between the two germline ends. Germline V lookup: CDR1 SGDLS, CDR2 YYNGEE. The CDR3 runs to 11 residues. The DNA for the CDR3 is TGTGCCAGCAGCTCTAACTATGGCTACACCTTC. It encodes CASSSNYGYTF.

This chain uses TRBV7-8 with TRBJ2-1; D may be TRBD2 (6 bases). Germline CDR1 is SGHVS and CDR2 is FQNEAQ. The CDR3 loop spans 15 amino acids. The V gene lost 4 bases and the J gene lost 1 base, with 11 bases spanning the gap. The CDR3 region is CASSSYSGSYNEQFF. CDR3 nucleotide sequence: TGTGCCAGCAGCTCTTATAGCGGTTCCTACAATGAGCAGTTCTTC.

This clone was found once. This sequence joins TRBV11-2 and TRBJ2-5; no reliable D call. CDR1 SGHAT and CDR2 FQNNGV come from the germline V gene. The V and J ends lost 2 bases and 4 bases respectively, with 17 bases between them. The CDR3 is made up of 16 amino acids. This CDR3 reads CASSLFSMGRAETQYF. The CDR3 region has the DNA TGTGCCAGCAGCTTATTTTCTATGGGCAGAGCAGAGACCCAGTACTTC. The entire variable domain, with the rest obtained from reference TRBV11-2 and TRBJ2-5, is as follows: EAGVAQSPRYKIIEKRQSVAFWCNPISGHATLYWYQQILGQGPKLLIQFQNNGVVDDSQLPKDRFSAERLKGVDSTLKIQPAKLEDSAVYLCASSLFSMGRAETQYFGPGTRLLVL.

The CDR3 region is CASSYTTILAGYEQYF. CDR3 DNA: TGTGCCAGCAGTTACACAACGATACTAGCGGGCTACGAGCAGTACTTC. The V call is TRBV6-5, the J call TRBJ2-7; 9 positions match TRBD2. This CDR3 is built from 16 residues. Unmatched junction bases numbered 8, after V lost 2 bases and J lost 3 bases. CDR1 and CDR2 from the germline V gene are MNHEY and SVGAGI.

The gene calls are TRBV7-9 and TRBJ2-5; 13 bases are shared with TRBD2. V shed 5 bases and J 5 bases; nucleotides not matched to a gene: 8. CDR3 length: 16 residues. The germline gives CDR1 SEHNR, CDR2 FQNEAQ (reference sequence). CDR3 in amino acids: CASSPRLAGGGETQYF. The DNA for the CDR3 is TGTGCCAGCAGCCCGAGACTAGCGGGAGGAGGGGAGACCCAGTACTTC.

This chain joins TRBV6-1 and TRBJ2-3; D possibly corresponds to TRBD1 (6 bases). CDR1 is MNHNS and CDR2 is SASEGT in the germline V gene. Deletions cut 5 bases from V and 0 bases from J, with 12 bases between. The CDR3 extends over 15 amino acids. The CDR3 DNA is TGTGCCAGCAGTAACCTCAGGGGTAGCACAGATACGCAGTATTTT. Translation: CASSNLRGSTDTQYF.

This rearrangement joins TRBV9 to TRBJ2-3, with 8 bases fitting TRBD1. V was pared by 0 bases and J by 5 bases, with 8 bases of the junction left unmatched. This CDR3 is built from 16 residues. Germline V gene lookup returns CDR1 SGDLS and CDR2 YYNGEE. The CDR3, as DNA: TGTGCCAGCAGCGTAGCCGGGACAGGCAATAGAGATACGCAGTATTTT. Protein: CASSVAGTGNRDTQYF.

V gene TRBV27 combines with J gene TRBJ2-7; D not certain. Germline values: CDR1 MNHEY, CDR2 SMNVEV (reference sequence). The CDR3 has 14 residues. Trimming removed 5 bases at V and 6 bases at J, with 17 bases between. CDR3 sequence: CASSTLGSFPEQYF. The CDR3 DNA sequence: TGTGCCAGCAGTACCCTCGGGTCCTTCCCCGAGCAGTACTTC.

This clone was counted once. The CDR3 nucleotides are TGTGCCAGCAGTTCCTATCTATCGAACTACAATGAGCAGTTCTTC. Encoded protein: CASSSYLSNYNEQFF. This chain links TRBV5-6 with TRBJ2-1; no clear D gene. Germline lookup yields CDR1 SGHDT and CDR2 YYEEEE. This CDR3 has 15 residues. V lost 5 bases to trimming and J lost 3 bases, with 15 bases between them.

V is TRBV7-9 and J is TRBJ2-4, with D possibly TRBD1 on 6 matching bases. This CDR3 comprises 14 residues. Trimming took off 5 bases at V and 7 bases at J, with 15 bases between the two ends. The germline gives CDR1 SEHNR, CDR2 FQNEAQ (reference sequence). The CDR3: CASSLRDTWNIQYF. The CDR3 DNA reads as TGTGCCAGCAGCCTCCGGGACACCTGGAACATTCAGTACTTC. The variable domain in full, completed from reference TRBV7-9 and TRBJ2-4, reads DTGVSQNPRHKITKRGQNVTFRCDPISEHNRLYWYRQTLGQGPEFLTYFQNEAQLEKSRLLSDRFSAERPKGSFSTLEIQRTEQGDSAMYLCASSLRDTWNIQYFGAGTRLSVL.

V gene TRBV29-1 combines with J gene TRBJ2-1; 9 bases are shared with TRBD2. The CDR3 is 15 residues long. J gave up 7 bases and V 5 bases, and 12 bases lay outside the gene matches. Looked up from germline, CDR1 is SQVTM and CDR2 is ANQGSEA. The CDR3 here is CSVIGAGGLINEQFF. The DNA of the CDR3 is TGCAGCGTTATTGGGGCGGGAGGGCTGATAAATGAGCAGTTCTTC.

The rearrangement links TRBV11-3 to TRBJ2-3; TRBD2 aligns across 9 bases. The CDR3 is 15 amino acids. V dropped 6 bases and J dropped 4; count of bases not matched to a gene: 8. Germline values: CDR1 SGHNT, CDR2 YENEEA. CDR3 amino acids: CASSVGAGGADTQYF. The CDR3 region has the DNA TGTGCCAGCAGTGTTGGCGCGGGAGGGGCAGATACGCAGTATTTT. The whole variable domain, remainder taken from reference TRBV11-3 and TRBJ2-3, is EAGVVQSPRYKIIEKKQPVAFWCNPISGHNTLYWYLQNLGQGPELLIRYENEEAVDDSQLPKDRFSAERLKGVDSTLKIQPAELGDSAVYLCASSVGAGGADTQYFGPGTRLTVL.

The J gene is TRBJ2-1, the V gene TRBV28; D is perhaps TRBD2 (5 bases). The CDR3 is 16 residues long. From germline, CDR1 is MDHEN and CDR2 SYDVKM. V dropped 3 bases and J dropped 5 bases, with 17 bases sitting between them. The CDR3 sequence: CASSLTAEGTHNEQFF. The DNA for the CDR3 is TGTGCCAGCAGTTTGACGGCTGAGGGAACCCACAATGAGCAGTTCTTC.

This clone was counted at least ten times. The chain is built from TRBV5-6 and TRBJ1-3; no clear D. Trimming cost V 0 bases and J 2 bases, with 9 bases left between them. The CDR3 runs 15 residues. The germline CDR1 and CDR2 sequences are SGHDT and YYEEEE. CDR3 DNA sequence: TGTGCCAGCAGCTTGGGATGGAATCCTGGAAACACCATATATTTT. It translates to CASSLGWNPGNTIYF.

V gene TRBV18 combines with J gene TRBJ2-7; 11 bases line up with TRBD1. The CDR3 extends over 15 amino acids. The germline gives CDR1 KGHSH, CDR2 LQKENI. The V segment lost 6 bases and the J segment 3 bases; nucleotides outside the gene matches: 7. The CDR3 DNA reads as TGTGCCAGCTCGCTTCCGGGACAGGGGGTCTACGAGCAGTACTTC. Its translation: CASSLPGQGVYEQYF.

The V gene is TRBV6-1, the J gene TRBJ2-5; 9 nucleotides line up with TRBD1. This CDR3 region has 14 residues. The V and J ends lost 6 bases and 5 bases, in that order; junction bases with no gene match: 7. Germline values: CDR1 MNHNS, CDR2 SASEGT. The DNA of the CDR3 is TGTGCCAGCAGGGACAGGGGTTACAGGGAGACCCAGTACTTC. Translating gives CASRDRGYRETQYF.

V is TRBV27 and J is TRBJ2-3; TRBD1 matches 7 bases. The germline CDR1 and CDR2 sequences are MNHEY and SMNVEV (reference sequence). The CDR3 extends over 15 amino acids. V lost 4 bases and J lost 3; bases outside the gene matches: 7. The CDR3 nucleotides read TGTGCCAGCAGTTCTTTACAGGGGAGAACAGATACGCAGTATTTT. It codes for CASSSLQGRTDTQYF.

This clone was detected only once. The V and J genes are TRBV28 and TRBJ2-5, with 7 bases aligning to TRBD1. The CDR3 is 19 amino acids. The junction had 21 bases not matched to a gene; V was cut back by 3 bases and J by 5 bases. Germline-derived CDR1 and CDR2 are MDHEN and SYDVKM. The CDR3 region is CASSLGRRQGFSMFETQYF. DNA of the CDR3: TGTGCCAGCAGTTTGGGGAGAAGACAGGGATTTTCCATGTTCGAGACCCAGTACTTC.